Listed here are 29 T cell receptor beta chains from one sample, sequenced in a study of T cells expressing NK-cell markers (dated by TCRdb to the early 2020s). The protocol used for the library was 5' RACE. The instrument was an Illumina HiSeq 2000. After the reads were reprocessed by TCRdb, one entry was made per CDR3 protein sequence, with no DNA. The sample's table covers 350,000 to 450,000 distinct CDR3 sequences. The top ten hold 5.2% of the sample. Input material: blood T cells: a sorted CD56 or NKG2C T cell subset, CD4+ or CD8+ T cells, or bulk PBMC T cells (not recorded which). Source of these receptors: a man aged 18-70 years in good health.

The chain joins TRBV18 to TRBJ1-1; without DNA, the TCRdb call of TRBD1 cannot be checked. The CDR3 contains 13 residues. From germline, CDR1 is KGHSH and CDR2 LQKENI. CDR3 sequence: CASVTGVNTEAFF.

The chain links TRBV29-1 to TRBJ2-2; absent DNA, TCRdb's TRBD1 call cannot be checked. This CDR3 has 16 residues. The germline gives CDR1 SQVTM, CDR2 ANQGSEA. This chain's CDR3 is CSGGQGGSSNTGELFF.

The J gene is TRBJ2-7, the V gene TRBV11-3; without DNA, the TCRdb call of TRBD1 cannot be checked. From germline, CDR1 is SGHNT and CDR2 YENEEA. This CDR3 has 14 amino acids. The CDR3 reads CASSMGGNSYEQYF.

The CDR3 sequence: CASSLRGTGKSPLHF. The chain employs TRBV7-9 and TRBJ1-6; TCRdb proposes TRBD1, but this gene call is untestable without DNA. Germline assignment: CDR1 SEHNR and CDR2 FQNEAQ (reference sequence). The CDR3 sequence is 15 residues long.

The rearrangement uses TRBV11-2 and TRBJ2-5; TCRdb gives TRBD1 as the D gene, but with no DNA this cannot be confirmed. The CDR3 spans 14 residues. The V gene's germline CDR1 is SGHAT and CDR2 FQNNGV. This CDR3 reads CASSKKGARETQYF.

The V gene is TRBV5-1, the J gene TRBJ2-1; as DNA is missing, the TRBD2 call by TCRdb cannot be tested. Germline values: CDR1 SGHRS, CDR2 YFSETQ. The CDR3 has 16 residues. The CDR3 sequence: CASSKRAGGFDNEQFF.

The chain combines TRBV28 with TRBJ2-2; TCRdb returns TRBD2, unconfirmable since there is no DNA. CDR1 and CDR2 (germline): MDHEN, SYDVKM. The CDR3 consists of 16 residues. The CDR3 protein is CASTVSGNVNTGELFF.

J is TRBJ2-2 and V is TRBV7-9. The germline V gene has CDR1 SEHNR and CDR2 FQNEAQ (reference sequence). CDR3 size: 16 residues. The CDR3 spells CASSLEARRYTGELFF. The full variable domain, its missing parts supplied by reference TRBV7-9 and TRBJ2-2, is DTGVSQNPRHKITKRGQNVTFRCDPISEHNRLYWYRQTLGQGPEFLTYFQNEAQLEKSRLLSDRFSAERPKGSFSTLEIQRTEQGDSAMYLCASSLEARRYTGELFFGEGSRLTVL.

This sequence joins TRBV19 and TRBJ2-2; TCRdb selects TRBD1, and the lack of DNA leaves this call unchecked. CDR1 is LNHDA, CDR2 SQIVND, per germline (reference sequence). The CDR3 is 17 amino acids. The CDR3 here is CASSMRGPWANTGELFF.

The chain is built from TRBV18 and TRBJ2-7. CDR1 KGHSH and CDR2 LQKENI come from the germline V gene. This CDR3 has 13 residues. CDR3 sequence reads: CASSPRRNDEQYF.

The V and J genes are TRBV5-6 and TRBJ2-1; with no DNA, the TCRdb D assignment of TRBD1 cannot be verified. The germline gives CDR1 SGHDT, CDR2 YYEEEE. The CDR3 spans 14 residues. This chain's CDR3 is CASRKDRGRNEQFF.

This chain connects TRBV28 to TRBJ2-7; TCRdb's assignment of TRBD1 cannot be checked, as there is no DNA. CDR1 and CDR2 (germline): MDHEN, SYDVKM. The CDR3 length is 14 residues. CDR3 in amino acids: CASSLTAARLKQYF. Looking up the rest from reference TRBV28 and TRBJ2-7 gives the full variable domain: DVKVTQSSRYLVKRTGEKVFLECVQDMDHENMFWYRQDPGLGLRLIYFSYDVKMKEKGDIPEGYSVSREKKERFSLILESASTNQTSMYLCASSLTAARLKQYFGPGTRLTVT.

Here the CDR3 reads CASSERREPGTQYF. The rearrangement joins TRBV2 to TRBJ2-5; TCRdb picks TRBD2, but there is no DNA to check that call. Germline V gene sequence: CDR1 SNHLY, CDR2 FYNNEI. The CDR3 loop spans 14 amino acids.

The chain employs TRBV2 and TRBJ2-3; there is no DNA to check the TCRdb D call of TRBD2. The germline V gene encodes CDR1 SNHLY and CDR2 FYNNEI. The CDR3 contains 15 residues. CDR3 in amino acids: CASSGGVGPTDTQYF. The full variable domain, in which reference TRBV2 and TRBJ2-3 provide the parts outside the CDR3, is EPEVTQTPSHQVTQMGQEVILRCVPISNHLYFYWYRQILGQKVEFLVSFYNNEISEKSEIFDDQFSVERPDGSNFTLKIRSTKLEDSAMYFCASSGGVGPTDTQYFGPGTRLTVL.

V usage is TRBV3-1 and J usage is TRBJ2-3. The CDR3 is 14 residues long. The V gene's germline CDR1 is LGHDT and CDR2 YNNKEL (reference sequence). CDR3 loop: CASSQGPQLDTQYF.

The chain employs TRBV12-3 or TRBV12-4 and TRBJ2-2; TCRdb picks TRBD2, but there is no DNA to check that call. The CDR3 is made up of 18 amino acids. This CDR3 reads CASSPSSGGATVTGELFF.

The chain joins TRBV11-2 to TRBJ2-3; TCRdb's D gene call, TRBD2, goes unchecked for lack of DNA. CDR1 SGHAT and CDR2 FQNNGV come from the germline V gene. The length of the CDR3 is 16 residues. This CDR3 is CASSLGSGGRTDTQYF.

The V and J genes are TRBV2 and TRBJ2-6; the D gene TCRdb calls, TRBD2, cannot be checked with no DNA. The CDR3 sequence is 14 residues long. Germline V gene sequence: CDR1 SNHLY, CDR2 FYNNEI. The CDR3 reads CATRATSGANVLTF.

This rearrangement joins TRBV5-8 to TRBJ2-7; TCRdb gives TRBD2 as the D gene, but with no DNA this cannot be confirmed. This CDR3 spans 13 amino acids. Germline CDR1 and CDR2: SGHTS and YDEGEE. Here the CDR3 reads CASGVKGKDEQYF.

V gene TRBV7-2 combines with J gene TRBJ1-2. Germline assignment: CDR1 SGHTA and CDR2 FQGNSA. CDR3 size: 14 residues. The CDR3 loop reads CASSLRAGNYGYTF. Variable domain in full (rest from reference TRBV7-2 and TRBJ1-2): GAGVSQSPSNKVTEKGKDVELRCDPISGHTALYWYRQSLGQGLEFLIYFQGNSAPDKSGLPSDRFSAERTGGSVSTLTIQRTQQEDSAVYLCASSLRAGNYGYTFGSGTRLTVV.

CDR3 residues: CASRTAGAKNIQYF. The V and J genes are TRBV6-1 and TRBJ2-4. The CDR3 has 14 residues. Germline loops: CDR1 MNHNS, CDR2 SASEGT.

The rearrangement links TRBV14 to TRBJ1-3; TCRdb picks TRBD1, but there is no DNA to check that call. From germline, CDR1 is SGHDN and CDR2 FVKESK. The CDR3 has 12 amino acids. The CDR3 is CASGSQGLTIYF.

The chain couples TRBV7-3 to TRBJ2-2; TCRdb gives TRBD1 as the D gene, but with no DNA this cannot be confirmed. Germline CDR1 reads SGHTA; CDR2 reads FQGTGA. The CDR3 spans 16 residues. The CDR3: CASSLKSSGAHGELFF. Full variable domain (missing parts from reference TRBV7-3 and TRBJ2-2): GAGVSQTPSNKVTEKGKYVELRCDPISGHTALYWYRQSLGQGPEFLIYFQGTGAADDSGLPNDRFFAVRPEGSVSTLKIQRTERGDSAVYLCASSLKSSGAHGELFFGEGSRLTVL.

The gene calls are TRBV5-1 and TRBJ2-3. This CDR3 contains 11 residues. Germline V CDR1 and CDR2: SGHRS, YFSETQ. CDR3 in amino acids: CASSNTDTQYF.

This chain links TRBV24-1 with TRBJ2-1; TCRdb reports TRBD2, a call that lacks DNA to check it against. The length of the CDR3 is 14 residues. Per germline, CDR1 KGHDR and CDR2 SFDVKD. The CDR3 sequence: CATSVSGGGNEQFF.

The genes are TRBV27 and TRBJ1-2. This CDR3 is built from 13 residues. Germline CDR1 MNHEY, CDR2 SMNVEV (reference sequence). CDR3 loop: CASSQTENYGYTF.

This sequence joins TRBV4-1 and TRBJ1-3; the D gene TCRdb calls, TRBD1, cannot be checked with no DNA. Germline values: CDR1 MGHRA, CDR2 YSYEKL. There are 14 residues in the CDR3. CDR3 sequence reads: CASSRDRAGNTIYF.

V is TRBV5-1 and J is TRBJ2-3; TCRdb gives TRBD2 as the D gene, but with no DNA this cannot be confirmed. This CDR3 has 16 residues. CDR1 is SGHRS and CDR2 is YFSETQ in the germline V gene. CDR3 loop: CASSYLAGGSTDTQYF.

This sequence joins TRBV3-1 and TRBJ2-7; TCRdb gives TRBD1 as the D gene, but with no DNA this cannot be confirmed. Per the germline V gene, CDR1 is LGHDT and CDR2 is YNNKEL (reference sequence). CDR3 length: 20 residues. This chain's CDR3 is CASSQDSPFTRTEITYEQYF.